This T cell receptor (beta chain) is drawn from a study of cytomegalovirus exposure and HLA in healthy donors. The V gene's germline CDR1 is SGHTA and CDR2 FQGTGA. The CDR3 sequence is 17 residues long. With 3 bases clipped from V and 0 bases from J, the junction kept 8 bases outside the gene matches. Worth noting for this clone: The antigen is unknown.

The PCR employed 60 Vbeta primers together with 13 Jbeta primers. TCRdb keeps only in-frame clones here, not all; method: immunoSEQ multiplex PCR. Among under 130,000 clones listed, more than 80% were seen once. Findings and limits, study-wide: Earlier analysis looked at TCR beta V segments, and most were productive about 90% or about 30% of the time.

The source material was PBMCs. The V call is TRBV7-3, the J call TRBJ2-1; 7 bases are a match to TRBD2. This TCR was sampled from a man aged 18-30 years in good health and CMV-seronegative. The CDR3 DNA is TGTGCCAGCAGCTTCCTTAAGCGGGATCTCTCCTACAATGAGCAGTTCTTC. Translated, it gives CASSFLKRDLSYNEQFF.